This T cell receptor beta chain was profiled in a study of shared clonotypes between healthy human individuals. The repertoire was sequenced with immunoSEQ multiplex PCR; TCRdb's copy has only in-frame clones and lacks some. Among over a million clones listed, more than 95% were seen once. Study-wide findings and caveats: Generally, naive subsets (rather than memory subsets) showed larger estimated richness. Relative to clonotypes present in all four donors, those not shared had lower generation probabilities.

CDR1 and CDR2 from the germline V gene are MNHEY and SMNVEV (reference sequence). V shed 6 bases, J shed 6 bases, and the junction held 13 bases outside the gene matches. This CDR3 spans 16 amino acids. This clone was picked up one time. Its specificity is not known. Source material: naive CD4+ T cells sorted from blood. Sample subset: CD45RA+ positively selected. The TCR originated in a man aged 30 to 45 in good health. The chain carries TRBV27 and TRBJ2-2, with TRBD2 matching 7 bases. The CDR3 protein is CASSLTRGRASGELFF. For the CDR3, the DNA is TGTGCCAGCAGCTTAACTCGGGGGAGGGCCTCCGGGGAGCTGTTTTTT.